Given below is one T cell receptor beta chain in context. Antigen unknown. The sample belongs to a study of T cells in pancreatic ductal adenocarcinoma. Trimming took off 4 bases at V and 6 bases at J, with 14 bases between the two ends. The CDR3 loop spans 14 amino acids. Germline-derived CDR1 and CDR2 are SGHNT and YYREEE (reference sequence). Selected pancreatic ductal adenocarcinoma patients had undergone surgery without neoadjuvant therapy. Generated by immunoSEQ multiplex PCR, the TCRdb table keeps only in-frame clones and is missing some. In the table there are around 94,000 clones, roughly 96% of which are singletons. General study findings and limits: Blood had more productive templates and roughly 7.5-fold more unique clonotypes than tumor. Tumor-versus-blood clonality comparisons may be biased toward lower tumor diversity. Blood clonality (roughly 0.07) did not differ significantly from tumor (about 0.12).

The chain joins TRBV5-4 to TRBJ2-1, with D perhaps matching TRBD2 (5 bases). Sequencing input: PBMCs. The TCR was taken from a human donor with pancreatic ductal adenocarcinoma. The chain's CDR3 is CASSRGSNGNEQFF. In DNA form, the CDR3 reads TGTGCCAGCAGCCGGGGTAGTAACGGCAATGAGCAGTTCTTC.